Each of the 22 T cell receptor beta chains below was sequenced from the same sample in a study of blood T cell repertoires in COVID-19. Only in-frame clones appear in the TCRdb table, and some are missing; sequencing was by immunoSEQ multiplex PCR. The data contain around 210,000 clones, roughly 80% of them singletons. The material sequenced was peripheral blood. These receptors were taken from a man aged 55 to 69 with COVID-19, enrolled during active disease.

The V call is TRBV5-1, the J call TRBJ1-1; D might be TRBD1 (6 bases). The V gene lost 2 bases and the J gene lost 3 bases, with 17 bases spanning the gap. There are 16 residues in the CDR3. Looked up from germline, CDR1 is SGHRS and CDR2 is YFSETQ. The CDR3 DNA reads TGCGCCAGCAGCTTACAGGGCCCGGGCCCCGACACTGAAGCTTTCTTT. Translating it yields CASSLQGPGPDTEAFF.

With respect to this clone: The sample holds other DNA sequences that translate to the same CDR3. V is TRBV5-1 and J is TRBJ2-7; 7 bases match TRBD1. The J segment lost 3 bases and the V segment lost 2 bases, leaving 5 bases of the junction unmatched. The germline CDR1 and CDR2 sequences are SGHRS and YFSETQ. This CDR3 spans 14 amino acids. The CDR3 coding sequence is TGCGCCAGCAGCTTACACGGGACAGACTACGAGCAGTACTTC. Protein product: CASSLHGTDYEQYF.

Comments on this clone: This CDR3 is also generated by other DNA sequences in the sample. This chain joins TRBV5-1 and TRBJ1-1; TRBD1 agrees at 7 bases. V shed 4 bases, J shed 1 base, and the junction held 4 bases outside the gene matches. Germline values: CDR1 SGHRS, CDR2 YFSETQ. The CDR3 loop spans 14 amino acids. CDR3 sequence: CASSTRTGNTEAFF. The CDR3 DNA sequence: TGCGCCAGCAGCACCAGGACAGGGAACACTGAAGCTTTCTTT.

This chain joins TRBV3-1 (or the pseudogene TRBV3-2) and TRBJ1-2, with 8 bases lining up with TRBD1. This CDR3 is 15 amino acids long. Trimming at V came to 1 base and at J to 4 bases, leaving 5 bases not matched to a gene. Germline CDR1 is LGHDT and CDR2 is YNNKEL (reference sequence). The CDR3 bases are TGTGCCAGCAGCCAAGCTGACAGGGGCGGCTATGGCTACACCTTC. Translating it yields CASSQADRGGYGYTF.

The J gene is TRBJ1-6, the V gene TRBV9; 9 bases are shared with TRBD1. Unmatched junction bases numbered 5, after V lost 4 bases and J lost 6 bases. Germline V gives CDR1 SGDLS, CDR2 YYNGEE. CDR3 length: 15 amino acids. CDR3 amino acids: CASSPLDRGNSPLHF. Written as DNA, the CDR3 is TGTGCCAGCAGCCCCCTGGACAGGGGTAATTCACCCCTCCACTTT.

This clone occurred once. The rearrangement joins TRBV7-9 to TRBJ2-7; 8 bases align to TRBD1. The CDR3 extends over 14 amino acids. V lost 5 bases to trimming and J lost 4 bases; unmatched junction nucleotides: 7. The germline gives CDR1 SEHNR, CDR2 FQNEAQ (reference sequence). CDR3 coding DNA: TGTGCCAGCAGCCCCGGGACAGGAGAATACGAGCAGTACTTC. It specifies CASSPGTGEYEQYF.

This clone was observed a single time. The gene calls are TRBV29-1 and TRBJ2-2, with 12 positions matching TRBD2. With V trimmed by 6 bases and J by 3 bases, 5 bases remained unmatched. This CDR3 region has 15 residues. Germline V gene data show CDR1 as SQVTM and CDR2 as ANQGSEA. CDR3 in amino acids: CSVAGLAGHTGELFF. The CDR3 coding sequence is TGCAGCGTGGCAGGACTAGCGGGACACACCGGGGAGCTGTTTTTT.

In DNA, the CDR3 is TGTGCCAGCAGCCCCGACAGGGTTTCTGGCTACACCTTC. Translating gives CASSPDRVSGYTF. This chain links TRBV7-3 with TRBJ1-2; TRBD1 matches at 7 bases. Germline lookup yields CDR1 SGHTA and CDR2 FQGTGA. The junction had 7 bases not matched to a gene; V was cut back by 5 bases and J by 7 bases. CDR3 length: 13 amino acids.

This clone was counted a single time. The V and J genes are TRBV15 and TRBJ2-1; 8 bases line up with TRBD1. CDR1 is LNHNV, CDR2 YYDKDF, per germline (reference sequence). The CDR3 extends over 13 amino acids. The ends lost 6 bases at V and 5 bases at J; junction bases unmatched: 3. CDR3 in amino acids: CATRRGQDNEQFF. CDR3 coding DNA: TGTGCCACCAGAAGGGGACAGGACAATGAGCAGTTCTTC.

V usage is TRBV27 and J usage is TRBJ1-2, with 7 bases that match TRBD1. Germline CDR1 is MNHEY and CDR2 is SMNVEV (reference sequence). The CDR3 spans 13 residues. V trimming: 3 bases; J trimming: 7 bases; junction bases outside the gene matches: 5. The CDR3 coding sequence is TGTGCCAGCAGTTTCAGGGGGGAGCTTGGCTACACCTTC. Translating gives CASSFRGELGYTF.

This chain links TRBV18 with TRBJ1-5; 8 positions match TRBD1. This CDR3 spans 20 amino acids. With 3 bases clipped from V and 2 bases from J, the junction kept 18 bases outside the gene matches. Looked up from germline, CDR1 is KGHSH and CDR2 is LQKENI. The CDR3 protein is CASSPAAAGGLLLGNQPQHF. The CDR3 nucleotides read TGTGCCAGCTCACCCGCGGCGGCAGGGGGCCTCCTTTTGGGCAATCAGCCCCAGCATTTT.

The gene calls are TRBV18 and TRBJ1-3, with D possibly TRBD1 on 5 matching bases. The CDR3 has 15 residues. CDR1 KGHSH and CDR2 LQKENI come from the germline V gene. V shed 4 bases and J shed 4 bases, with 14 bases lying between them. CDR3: CASSRDGGSGNTIYF. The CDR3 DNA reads TGTGCCAGCTCACGTGACGGGGGATCCGGAAACACCATATATTTT.

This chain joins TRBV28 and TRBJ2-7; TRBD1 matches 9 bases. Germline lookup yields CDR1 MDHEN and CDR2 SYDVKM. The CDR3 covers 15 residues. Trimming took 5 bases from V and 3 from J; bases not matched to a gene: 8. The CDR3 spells CASSPSPGQGYEQYF. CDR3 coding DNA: TGTGCCAGCAGTCCGTCGCCGGGACAGGGCTACGAGCAGTACTTC.

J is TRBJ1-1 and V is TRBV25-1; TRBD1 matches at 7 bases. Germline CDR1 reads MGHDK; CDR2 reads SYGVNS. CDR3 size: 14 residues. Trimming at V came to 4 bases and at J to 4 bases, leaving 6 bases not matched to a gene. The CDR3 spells CASSGQGRSTEAFF. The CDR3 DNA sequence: TGTGCCAGCAGTGGACAGGGAAGGAGCACTGAAGCTTTCTTT.

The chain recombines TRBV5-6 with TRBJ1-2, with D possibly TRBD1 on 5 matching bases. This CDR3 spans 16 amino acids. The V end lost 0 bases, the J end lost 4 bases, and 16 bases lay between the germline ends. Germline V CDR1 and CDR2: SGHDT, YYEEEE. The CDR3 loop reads CASSLAGVARGYGYTF. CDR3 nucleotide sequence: TGTGCCAGCAGCTTGGCGGGGGTGGCGCGGGGCTATGGCTACACCTTC.

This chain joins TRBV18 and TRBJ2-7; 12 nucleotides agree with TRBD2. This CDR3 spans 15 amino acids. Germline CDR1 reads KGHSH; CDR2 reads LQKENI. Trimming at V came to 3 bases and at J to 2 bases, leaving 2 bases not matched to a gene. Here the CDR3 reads CASSPLAGGPYEQYF. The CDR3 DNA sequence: TGTGCCAGCTCACCCCTAGCGGGAGGGCCCTACGAGCAGTACTTC.

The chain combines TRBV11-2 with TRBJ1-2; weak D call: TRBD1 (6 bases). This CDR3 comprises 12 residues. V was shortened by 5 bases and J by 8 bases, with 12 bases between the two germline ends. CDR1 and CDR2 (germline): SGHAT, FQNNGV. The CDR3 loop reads CASSPQGRGYTF. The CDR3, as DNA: TGTGCCAGCAGCCCACAGGGACGAGGCTACACCTTC.

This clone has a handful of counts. CDR3 nucleotides: TGTGCCAGCAGCCACCAGGGAATGAACACTGAAGCTTTCTTT. Protein product: CASSHQGMNTEAFF. V gene TRBV3-1 (or the pseudogene TRBV3-2) combines with J gene TRBJ1-1; tentative D call: TRBD1 (5 bases). V lost 3 bases, J lost 0 bases, and 8 bases lay in between. This CDR3 is built from 14 residues. Germline loops: CDR1 LGHDT, CDR2 YNNKEL (reference sequence).

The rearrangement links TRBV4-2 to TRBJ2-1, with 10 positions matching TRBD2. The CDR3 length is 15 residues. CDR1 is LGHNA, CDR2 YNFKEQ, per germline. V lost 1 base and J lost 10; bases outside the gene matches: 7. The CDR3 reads CASSQVLAGVREQFF. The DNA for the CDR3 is TGTGCCAGCAGCCAAGTTCTAGCGGGAGTCCGGGAGCAGTTCTTC.

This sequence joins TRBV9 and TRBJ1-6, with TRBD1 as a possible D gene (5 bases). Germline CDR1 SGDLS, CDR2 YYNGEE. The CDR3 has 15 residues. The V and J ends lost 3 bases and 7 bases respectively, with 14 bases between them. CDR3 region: CASSATGHPNSPLHF. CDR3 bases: TGTGCCAGCAGCGCCACAGGACACCCGAATTCACCCCTCCACTTT.

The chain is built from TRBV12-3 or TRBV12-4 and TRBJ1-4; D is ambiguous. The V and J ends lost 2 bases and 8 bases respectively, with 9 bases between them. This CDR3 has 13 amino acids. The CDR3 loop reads CASSLRGEEKLFF. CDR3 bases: TGTGCCAGCAGTTTACGGGGAGAAGAAAAACTGTTTTTT.

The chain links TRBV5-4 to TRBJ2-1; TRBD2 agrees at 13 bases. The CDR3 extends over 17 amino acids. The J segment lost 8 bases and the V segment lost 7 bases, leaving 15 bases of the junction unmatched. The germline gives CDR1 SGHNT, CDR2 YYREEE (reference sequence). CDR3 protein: CASPSTGLAGEWDEQFF. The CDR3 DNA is TGTGCCAGCCCGAGTACTGGACTAGCGGGAGAATGGGATGAGCAGTTCTTC.